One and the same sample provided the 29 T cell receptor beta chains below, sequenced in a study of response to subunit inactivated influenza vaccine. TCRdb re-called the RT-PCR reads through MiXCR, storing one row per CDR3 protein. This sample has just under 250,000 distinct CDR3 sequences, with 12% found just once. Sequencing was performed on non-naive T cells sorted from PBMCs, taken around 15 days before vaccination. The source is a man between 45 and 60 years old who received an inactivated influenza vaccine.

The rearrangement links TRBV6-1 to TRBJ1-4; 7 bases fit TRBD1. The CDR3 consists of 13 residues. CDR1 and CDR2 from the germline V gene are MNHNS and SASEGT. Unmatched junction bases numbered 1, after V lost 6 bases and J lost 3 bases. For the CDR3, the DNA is TGTGCCAGCAGACAGGGGCCTAATGAAAAACTGTTTTTT. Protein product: CASRQGPNEKLFF.

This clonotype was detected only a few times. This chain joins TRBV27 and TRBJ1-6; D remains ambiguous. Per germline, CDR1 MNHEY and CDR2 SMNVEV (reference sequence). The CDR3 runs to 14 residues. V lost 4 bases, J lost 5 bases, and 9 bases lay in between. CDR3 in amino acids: CASSSGLHNSPLHF. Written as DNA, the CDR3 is TGTGCCAGCAGTTCGGGTCTTCATAATTCACCCCTCCACTTT.

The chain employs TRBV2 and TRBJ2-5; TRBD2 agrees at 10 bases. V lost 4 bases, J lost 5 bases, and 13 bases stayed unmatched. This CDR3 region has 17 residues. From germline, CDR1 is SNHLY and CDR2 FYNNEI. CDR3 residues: CASSGGVLAGVSETQYF. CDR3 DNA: TGTGCCAGCAGTGGGGGGGTCCTAGCGGGAGTGTCCGAGACCCAGTACTTC.

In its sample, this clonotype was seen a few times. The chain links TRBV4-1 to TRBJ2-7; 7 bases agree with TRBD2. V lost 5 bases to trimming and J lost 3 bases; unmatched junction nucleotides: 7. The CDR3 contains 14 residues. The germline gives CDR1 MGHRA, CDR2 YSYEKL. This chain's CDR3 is CASSLGEGSYEQYF. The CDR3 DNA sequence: TGCGCCAGCAGCTTGGGGGAGGGAAGCTACGAGCAGTACTTC.

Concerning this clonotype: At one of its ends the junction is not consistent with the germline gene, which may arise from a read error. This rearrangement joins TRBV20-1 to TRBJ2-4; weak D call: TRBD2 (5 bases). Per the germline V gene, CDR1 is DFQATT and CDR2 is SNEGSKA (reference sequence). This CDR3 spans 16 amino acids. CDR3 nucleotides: TGCTGTGCTGGTAGGATGATCGAGCGGAACAAAAACATTCAGTACTTC. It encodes CCAGRMIERNKNIQYF.

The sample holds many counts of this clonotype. The CDR3 DNA reads TGTGCCAGCAGAGGGGGCCCGAATGGGGGAGAGACCCAGTACTTC. This encodes CASRGGPNGGETQYF. The V call is TRBV12-3 or TRBV12-4, the J call TRBJ2-5; 7 bases match TRBD1. The length of the CDR3 is 15 residues. V trimming: 6 bases; J trimming: 4 bases; junction bases outside the gene matches: 11.

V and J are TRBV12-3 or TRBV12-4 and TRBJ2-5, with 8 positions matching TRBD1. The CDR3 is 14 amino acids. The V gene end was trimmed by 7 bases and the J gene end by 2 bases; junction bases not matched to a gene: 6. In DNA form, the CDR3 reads TGTGCCAGCACCATACAGGGGGTTCAAGAGACCCAGTACTTC. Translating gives CASTIQGVQETQYF.

CDR3 sequence reads: CASSSQGVTEAFF. The DNA of the CDR3 is TGTGCCAGCAGCTCACAAGGGGTGACTGAAGCTTTCTTT. The gene calls are TRBV7-2 and TRBJ1-1; TRBD1 might be the D (5 bases). Germline V lookup: CDR1 SGHTA, CDR2 FQGNSA. CDR3 length: 13 amino acids. Between the trimmed V and J ends, which lost 4 bases and 5 bases, there was a span of 11 bases.

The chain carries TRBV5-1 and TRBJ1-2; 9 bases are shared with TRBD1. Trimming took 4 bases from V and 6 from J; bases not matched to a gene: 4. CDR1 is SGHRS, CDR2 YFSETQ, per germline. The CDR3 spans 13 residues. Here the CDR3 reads CASSRDREDGYTF. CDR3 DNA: TGCGCCAGCAGCCGGGACAGGGAGGATGGCTACACCTTC.

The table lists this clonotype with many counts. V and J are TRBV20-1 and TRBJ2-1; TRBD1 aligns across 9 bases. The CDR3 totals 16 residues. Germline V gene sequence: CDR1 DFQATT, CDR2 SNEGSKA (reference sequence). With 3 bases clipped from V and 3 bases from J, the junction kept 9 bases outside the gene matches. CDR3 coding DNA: TGCAGTGCTAGGGGACAGGGTGGATTAGGCTACAATGAGCAGTTCTTC. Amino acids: CSARGQGGLGYNEQFF.

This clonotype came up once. The CDR3 loop is CASLRTASYEQYF. For the CDR3, the DNA is TGTGCCAGCCTTAGAACAGCTTCCTACGAGCAGTACTTC. The chain carries TRBV12-3 or TRBV12-4 and TRBJ2-7; D is unclear. This CDR3 comprises 13 residues. V was shortened by 8 bases and J by 1 base, with 12 bases between the two germline ends.

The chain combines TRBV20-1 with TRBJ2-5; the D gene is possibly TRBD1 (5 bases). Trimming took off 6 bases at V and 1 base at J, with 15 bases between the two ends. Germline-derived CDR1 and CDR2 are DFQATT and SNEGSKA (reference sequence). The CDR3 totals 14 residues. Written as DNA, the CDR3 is TGCAGTGCCGGCTTACTTAGGGGCCAAGAGACCCAGTACTTC. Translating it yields CSAGLLRGQETQYF.

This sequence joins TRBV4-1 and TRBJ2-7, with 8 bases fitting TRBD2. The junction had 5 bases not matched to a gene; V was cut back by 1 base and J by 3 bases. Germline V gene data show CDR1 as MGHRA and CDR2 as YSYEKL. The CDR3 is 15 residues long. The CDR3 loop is CASSQVTSGHYEQYF. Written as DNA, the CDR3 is TGCGCCAGCAGCCAAGTTACTAGCGGACACTACGAGCAGTACTTC.

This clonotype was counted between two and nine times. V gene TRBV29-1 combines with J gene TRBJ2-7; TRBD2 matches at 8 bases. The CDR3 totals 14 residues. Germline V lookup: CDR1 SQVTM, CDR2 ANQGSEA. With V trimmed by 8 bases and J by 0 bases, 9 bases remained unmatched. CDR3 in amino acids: CSYPGGGSSYEQYF. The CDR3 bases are TGCAGCTACCCGGGGGGGGGGAGCTCCTACGAGCAGTACTTC.

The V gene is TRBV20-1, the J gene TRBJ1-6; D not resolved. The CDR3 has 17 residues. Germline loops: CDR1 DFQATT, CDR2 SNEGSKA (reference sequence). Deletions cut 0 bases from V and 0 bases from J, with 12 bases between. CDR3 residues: CSARDPERLSYNSPLHF. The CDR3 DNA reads TGCAGTGCTAGAGACCCGGAGAGACTCTCCTATAATTCACCCCTCCACTTT.

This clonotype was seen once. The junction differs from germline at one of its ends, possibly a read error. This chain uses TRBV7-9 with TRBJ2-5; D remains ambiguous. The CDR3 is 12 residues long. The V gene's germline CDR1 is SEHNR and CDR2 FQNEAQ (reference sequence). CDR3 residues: CARSLFLETQYF. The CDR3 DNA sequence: TGTGCCAGGAGCTTATTCTTGGAGACCCAGTACTTC. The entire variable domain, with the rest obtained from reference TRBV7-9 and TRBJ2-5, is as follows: DTGVSQNPRHKITKRGQNVTFRCDPISEHNRLYWYRQTLGQGPEFLTYFQNEAQLEKSRLLSDRFSAERPKGSFSTLEIQRTEQGDSAMYLCARSLFLETQYFGPGTRLLVL.

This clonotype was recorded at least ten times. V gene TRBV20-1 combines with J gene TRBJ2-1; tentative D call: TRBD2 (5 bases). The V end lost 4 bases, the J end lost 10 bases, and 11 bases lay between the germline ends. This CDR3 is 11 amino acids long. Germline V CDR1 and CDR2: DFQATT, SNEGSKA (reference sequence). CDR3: CSATGLREQFF. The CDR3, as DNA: TGCAGTGCTACCGGACTCAGGGAGCAGTTCTTC.

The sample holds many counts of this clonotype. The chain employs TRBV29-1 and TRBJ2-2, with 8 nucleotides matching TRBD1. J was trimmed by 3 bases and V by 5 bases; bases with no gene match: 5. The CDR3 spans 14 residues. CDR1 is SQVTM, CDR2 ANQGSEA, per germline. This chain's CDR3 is CSVLGTGHTGELFF. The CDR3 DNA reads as TGCAGCGTTCTAGGGACAGGACACACCGGGGAGCTGTTTTTT.

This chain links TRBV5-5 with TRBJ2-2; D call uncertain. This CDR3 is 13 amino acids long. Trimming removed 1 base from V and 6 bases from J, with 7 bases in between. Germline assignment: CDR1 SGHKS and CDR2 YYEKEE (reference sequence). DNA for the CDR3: TGTGCCAGCAGCTTGCTCAGGTCCGGGGAGCTGTTTTTT. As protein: CASSLLRSGELFF.

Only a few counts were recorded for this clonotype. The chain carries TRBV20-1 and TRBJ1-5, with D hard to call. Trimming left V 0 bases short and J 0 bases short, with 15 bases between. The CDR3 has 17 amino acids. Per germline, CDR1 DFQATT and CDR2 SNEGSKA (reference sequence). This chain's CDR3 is CSARDPLSGNSNQPQHF. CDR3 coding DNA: TGCAGTGCTAGAGACCCCCTTTCGGGGAATAGCAATCAGCCCCAGCATTTT.

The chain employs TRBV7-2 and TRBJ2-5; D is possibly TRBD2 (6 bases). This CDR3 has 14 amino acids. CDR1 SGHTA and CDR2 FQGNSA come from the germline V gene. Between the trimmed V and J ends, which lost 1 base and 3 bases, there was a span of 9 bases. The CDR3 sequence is CASSLGGVEETQYF. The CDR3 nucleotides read TGTGCCAGCAGCTTAGGCGGGGTCGAAGAGACCCAGTACTTC.

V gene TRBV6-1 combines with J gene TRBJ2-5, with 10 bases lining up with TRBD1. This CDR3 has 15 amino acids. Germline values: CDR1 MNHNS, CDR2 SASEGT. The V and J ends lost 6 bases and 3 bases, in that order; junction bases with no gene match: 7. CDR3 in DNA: TGTGCCAGCAGATCCCCTGGACAGGGGGAAGAGACCCAGTACTTC. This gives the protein CASRSPGQGEETQYF.

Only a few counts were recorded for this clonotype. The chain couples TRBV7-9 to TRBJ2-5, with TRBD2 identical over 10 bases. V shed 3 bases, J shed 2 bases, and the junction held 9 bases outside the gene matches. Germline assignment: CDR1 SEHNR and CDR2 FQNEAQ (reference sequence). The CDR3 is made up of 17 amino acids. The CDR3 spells CASSFLGLADTQETQYF. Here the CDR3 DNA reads TGTGCCAGCAGCTTCCTCGGACTAGCGGATACTCAAGAGACCCAGTACTTC.

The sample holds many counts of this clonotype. This CDR3 reads CATKEGTLKAGNTIYF. CDR3 DNA sequence: TGTGCCACCAAAGAGGGGACTTTGAAGGCTGGAAACACCATATATTTT. J is TRBJ1-3 and V is TRBV15; D may be TRBD1 (5 bases). V was pared by 7 bases and J by 2 bases, with 18 bases between. Germline V gene data show CDR1 as LNHNV and CDR2 as YYDKDF (reference sequence). CDR3 size: 16 residues.

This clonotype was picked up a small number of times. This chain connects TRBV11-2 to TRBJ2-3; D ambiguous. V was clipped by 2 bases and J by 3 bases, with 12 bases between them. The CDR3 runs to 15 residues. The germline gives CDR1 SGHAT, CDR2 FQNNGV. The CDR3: CASSLYGFSTDTQYF. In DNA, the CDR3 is TGTGCCAGCAGCTTATATGGGTTTAGTACAGATACGCAGTATTTT.

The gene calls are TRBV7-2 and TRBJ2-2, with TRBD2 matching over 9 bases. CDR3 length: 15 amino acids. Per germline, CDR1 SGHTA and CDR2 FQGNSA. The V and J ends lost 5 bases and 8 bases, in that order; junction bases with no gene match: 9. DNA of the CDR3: TGTGCCAGCAGCCCCAAGGCGGGAGGGAGGGGGGAGCTGTTTTTT. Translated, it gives CASSPKAGGRGELFF.

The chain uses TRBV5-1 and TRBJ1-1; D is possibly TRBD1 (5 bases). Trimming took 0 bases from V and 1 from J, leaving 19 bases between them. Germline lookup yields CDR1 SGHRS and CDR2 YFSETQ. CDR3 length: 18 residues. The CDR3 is CASSLGRGPGSGNTEAFF. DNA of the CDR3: TGCGCCAGCAGCTTGGGCCGGGGCCCGGGATCAGGGAACACTGAAGCTTTCTTT.

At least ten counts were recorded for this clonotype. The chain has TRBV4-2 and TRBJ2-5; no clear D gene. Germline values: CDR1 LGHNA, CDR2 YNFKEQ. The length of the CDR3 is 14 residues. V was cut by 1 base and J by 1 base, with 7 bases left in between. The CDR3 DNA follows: TGTGCCAGCAGCCAAGGACGGTTCCAAGAGACCCAGTACTTC. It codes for CASSQGRFQETQYF.

In DNA, the CDR3 is TGTGCCAGCAGGACTTACAGTAATTCACCCCTCCACTTT. Translating gives CASRTYSNSPLHF. The gene calls are TRBV6-2 or TRBV6-3 and TRBJ1-6; D unclear. The CDR3 sequence is 13 residues long. Germline CDR1 is MNHEY and CDR2 is SVGEGT. The V end lost 6 bases, the J end lost 6 bases, and 9 bases lay between the germline ends.